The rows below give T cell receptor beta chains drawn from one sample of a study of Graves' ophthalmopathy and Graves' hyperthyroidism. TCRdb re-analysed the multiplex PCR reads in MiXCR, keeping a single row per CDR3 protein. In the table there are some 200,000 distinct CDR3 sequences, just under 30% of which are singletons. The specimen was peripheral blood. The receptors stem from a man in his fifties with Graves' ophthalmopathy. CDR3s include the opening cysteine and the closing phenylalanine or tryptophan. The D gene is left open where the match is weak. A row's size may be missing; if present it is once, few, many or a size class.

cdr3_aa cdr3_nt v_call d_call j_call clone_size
CASTLTNEKLFF TGTGCCAGTACCCTCACTAATGAAAAACTGTTTTTT TRBV19 NA TRBJ1-4 NA
CASSPGGGPTSYEQYF TGTGCCAGCAGCCCGGGCGGGGGCCCTACCTCCTACGAGCAGTACTTC TRBV11-1 NA TRBJ2-7 many
CASSAWEGLEQETQYF TGTGCCAGCTCAGCGTGGGAGGGCCTCGAGCAAGAGACCCAGTACTTC TRBV18 TRBD2 TRBJ2-5 many
CATRSLDSGNTIYF TGTGCCACCAGGTCCCTCGACTCTGGAAACACCATATATTTT TRBV15 NA TRBJ1-3 once
CASSPSMEGTEAFF TGCGCCAGCAGCCCCTCGATGGAAGGAACTGAAGCTTTCTTT TRBV5-1 NA TRBJ1-1 NA
CASTPKTGSWQTQYF TGTGCCAGCACTCCTAAGACAGGGTCTTGGCAGACCCAGTACTTC TRBV12-3/TRBV12-4 TRBD1 TRBJ2-5 many
CASRKRVSGNTIYF TGCGCCAGCAGGAAGCGAGTCTCTGGAAACACCATATATTTT TRBV10-1 NA TRBJ1-3 many
CASSYSGRGLVNEKLFF TGTGCCAGCAGTTACTCGGGCAGGGGGCTAGTTAATGAAAAACTGTTTTTT TRBV6-2/TRBV6-3 TRBD1 TRBJ1-4 many
CASSLDAVQETQYF TGTGCCAGCAGTTTAGACGCGGTCCAAGAGACCCAGTACTTC TRBV12-3/TRBV12-4 NA TRBJ2-5 NA
CATSRDRGRNTEAFF TGTGCCACCAGCAGAGACAGGGGGCGGAACACTGAAGCTTTCTTT TRBV15 TRBD1 TRBJ1-1 many
CASSLTGTVYGYTF TGTGCCAGCAGTTTAACCGGGACAGTGTATGGCTACACCTTC TRBV27 TRBD1 TRBJ1-2 many
CASSRTGVVEAFF TGTGCCAGCAGCCGGACAGGGGTAGTTGAAGCTTTCTTT TRBV7-3 TRBD1 TRBJ1-1 many
CASSQPSAYEQYF TGTGCCAGCAGCCAACCCTCAGCCTACGAGCAGTACTTC TRBV12-3/TRBV12-4 NA TRBJ2-7 few
CASSLRPLPQHF TGTGCCAGCAGTTTAAGGCCCCTTCCCCAGCATTTT TRBV12-3/TRBV12-4 NA TRBJ1-5 many
CASSFRRVYGYTF TGTGCCAGCAGTTTCAGGAGGGTCTATGGCTACACCTTC TRBV28 NA TRBJ1-2 NA
CAWSVQRHHEQYF TGTGCCTGGAGTGTACAGCGGCACCACGAGCAGTACTTC TRBV30 NA TRBJ2-7 many
CASGTVPTGELFF TGTGCCAGCGGGACAGTCCCAACCGGGGAGCTGTTTTTT TRBV19 TRBD1 TRBJ2-2 many
CATSRWAQGEAFF TGTGCCACCAGCAGATGGGCACAGGGCGAGGCTTTCTTT TRBV15 NA TRBJ1-1 NA
CASSLGGTSGVYEQYF TGTGCCAGCAGCTTAGGTGGGACTAGCGGGGTCTACGAGCAGTACTTC TRBV7-2 TRBD2 TRBJ2-7 many
CASSEVGGYSTEAFF TGTGCCAGCAGTGAAGTCGGGGGTTATAGCACTGAAGCTTTCTTT TRBV6-1 NA TRBJ1-1 many
CATAGGSGKQYF TGTGCCACCGCTGGCGGTTCAGGGAAGCAGTACTTC TRBV6-2/TRBV6-3 NA TRBJ2-7 NA
CSVGGDYGYTF TGCAGCGTAGGAGGGGACTATGGCTACACCTTC TRBV29-1 NA TRBJ1-2 many
CASSYSTGGPLYTEAFF TGTGCCAGCAGTTACTCGACAGGGGGCCCGCTGTACACTGAAGCTTTCTTT TRBV6-5 TRBD1 TRBJ1-1 once
CSARDWREGPETQYF TGCAGTGCTAGAGATTGGCGGGAGGGCCCCGAGACCCAGTACTTC TRBV20-1 TRBD2 TRBJ2-5 many
CASSYLALAGETQYF TGTGCCAGCAGTTACCTAGCTCTAGCTGGTGAGACCCAGTACTTC TRBV6-5 NA TRBJ2-5 many
CATLTGLETQYF TGTGCCACCCTAACAGGATTGGAGACCCAGTACTTC TRBV6-1 NA TRBJ2-5 NA
CSARATGGAGYEQYF TGCAGTGCTAGGGCGACAGGGGGCGCGGGCTACGAGCAGTACTTC TRBV20-1 TRBD1 TRBJ2-7 NA
CSVVSGREYEQYF TGCAGCGTTGTTAGCGGGAGGGAATACGAGCAGTACTTC TRBV29-1 TRBD2 TRBJ2-7 many
CATSSREYGYTF TGTGCCACCAGTAGCAGGGAATATGGCTACACCTTC TRBV15 NA TRBJ1-2 NA
CSAPRTGTETQYF TGCAGTGCTCCTCGGACAGGAACGGAGACCCAGTACTTC TRBV20-1 TRBD1 TRBJ2-5 many
CASSIAGGLAGELFF TGTGCCAGTAGTATTGCCGGGGGATTGGCCGGGGAGCTGTTTTTT TRBV19 NA TRBJ2-2 many
CANSLRLAVSGELFF TGTGCCAACAGCTTAAGACTAGCGGTTTCCGGGGAGCTGTTTTTT TRBV7-3 TRBD2 TRBJ2-2 many
CASSLLRDTEAFF TGTGCCAGCAGTTTACTAAGGGACACTGAAGCTTTCTTT TRBV12-3/TRBV12-4 NA TRBJ1-1 few
CARYRGTTEAFF TGTGCCAGATACAGGGGGACCACTGAAGCTTTCTTT TRBV6-1 TRBD1 TRBJ1-1 NA
CASSPGTGGPPFYGYTF TGTGCCAGCAGTCCCGGGACAGGGGGCCCTCCGTTCTATGGCTACACCTTC TRBV6-4 TRBD1 TRBJ1-2 many